This entry concerns a single TCR beta chain. These data come from a study of T cell changes during pregnancy in multiple sclerosis. V was trimmed by 5 bases and J by 8 bases, leaving 15 bases between them. CDR1 and CDR2 from the germline V gene are LNHDA and SQIVND (reference sequence). This CDR3 region has 14 residues. Assay: immunoSEQ multiplex PCR; the TCRdb copy retains only in-frame clones and omits some. Counted here are around 69,000 clones, roughly 92% occurring once; the ten biggest clones make up around 2%. The sequencing here drew on peripheral blood, taken in the third trimester of pregnancy. V gene TRBV19 combines with J gene TRBJ1-4; no reliable D call. The source is a female donor in good health, enrolled as a control in a pregnancy study. For the CDR3, the DNA is TGTGCCAGTAGTCCCAGAATTCGCCCCGAAAAACTGTTTTTT. It is translated as CASSPRIRPEKLFF.